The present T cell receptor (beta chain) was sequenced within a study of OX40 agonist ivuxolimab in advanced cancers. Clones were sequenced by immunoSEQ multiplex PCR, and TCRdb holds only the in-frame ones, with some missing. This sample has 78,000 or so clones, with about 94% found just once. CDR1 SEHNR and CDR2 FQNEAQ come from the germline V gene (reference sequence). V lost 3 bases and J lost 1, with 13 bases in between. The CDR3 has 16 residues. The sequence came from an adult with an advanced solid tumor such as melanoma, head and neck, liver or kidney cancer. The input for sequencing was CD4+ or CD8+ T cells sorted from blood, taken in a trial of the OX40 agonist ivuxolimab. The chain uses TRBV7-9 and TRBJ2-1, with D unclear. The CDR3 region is CASSFGVAESYNEQFF. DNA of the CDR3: TGTGCCAGCAGCTTTGGGGTGGCGGAGTCCTACAATGAGCAGTTCTTC.